These T cell receptor beta chains were read from a single sample in a study of blood T cell repertoires in COVID-19. The method was immunoSEQ multiplex PCR; TCRdb's version includes in-frame clones alone and lacks a portion of them. The table includes a few hundred thousand clones, about 83% detected once. The specimen was peripheral blood. The source of these receptors is a woman in her 50s with acute or convalescent COVID-19. CDR3s include the opening cysteine and the closing phenylalanine or tryptophan.

J gene,V gene,CDR3 protein
TRBJ2-2,TRBV28,CASSSLRTRDKGELFF
TRBJ1-4,TRBV7-7,CASSIYRGEKLFF
TRBJ2-3,TRBV7-3,CASSSNDRASTDTQYF
TRBJ2-7,TRBV18,CASSPGTSGFYEQYF
TRBJ2-3,TRBV4-1,CASSQYDRVLTDTQYF
TRBJ1-6,TRBV9,CASSVVFLGRDSPLHF
TRBJ2-1,TRBV9,CASSVELAHEQFF
TRBJ2-7,TRBV5-1,CASSLAYSYEQYF
TRBJ2-2,TRBV2,CASSAYGELFF
TRBJ2-3,TRBV11-2,CASSVTGTSGASLYTQYF
TRBJ2-1,TRBV28,CASSISGRENNEQFF
TRBJ2-1,TRBV19,CASTRRRSQSSYNEQFF
TRBJ2-4,TRBV11-1,CASSLDPGQGKNIQYF
TRBJ2-5,TRBV27,CASSLQGQETQYF
TRBJ2-7,TRBV5-8,CASQTSGSYEQYF
TRBJ2-1,TRBV9,CASSSYSGVGTYNEQFF
TRBJ2-3,TRBV29-1,CSVEDRGSSADTQYF
TRBJ1-2,TRBV25-1,CASSEIILNYGYTF